These 2 T cell receptor beta chains share one sample of origin, sequenced in a study of T-cell reconstitution after alpha-beta-depleted transplantation in children. A library of TCRbeta sequences, prepared with unique molecular identifiers, was generated. TCRdb independently ran MiXCR on the PCR reads; one entry per CDR3 protein. The repertoire includes about 400,000 distinct CDR3 sequences, around 20% of them detected once, and around 4% sits in the top ten. Material: PBMCs from the stem cell graft donor, obtained from the stem cell graft. These receptor sequences come from a human donor who donated a stem cell graft to a child with acute myeloid leukemia.

At least ten counts were recorded for this clonotype. J is TRBJ2-3 and V is TRBV6-1; no clear D. Germline V gene data show CDR1 as MNHNS and CDR2 as SASEGT. This CDR3 contains 14 residues. V was clipped by 8 bases and J by 4 bases, with 16 bases between them. DNA for the CDR3: TGTGCCAGCGGTACCAAGTTAGGGTCAGATACGCAGTATTTT. Translation gives CASGTKLGSDTQYF.

This clonotype was found a few times. V is TRBV7-2 and J is TRBJ2-5; D might be TRBD1 (6 bases). V lost 5 bases and J lost 4, with 8 bases in between. This CDR3 has 12 amino acids. Per germline, CDR1 SGHTA and CDR2 FQGNSA. The CDR3 protein is CASSRDTETQYF. CDR3 in DNA: TGTGCCAGCAGCAGGGACACAGAGACCCAGTACTTC.